One sample yielded the 10 T cell receptor beta chains listed below, sequenced in a study of OX40 agonist ivuxolimab in advanced cancers. Only in-frame clones appear in the TCRdb table, and some are missing; sequencing was by immunoSEQ multiplex PCR. This table has 24,000 or so clones, around 90% appearing once. The specimen comprised CD4+ or CD8+ T cells sorted from blood, sampled in a trial of the OX40 agonist ivuxolimab. All receptors come from an adult with an advanced solid tumor such as melanoma, head and neck, liver or kidney cancer.

The chain recombines TRBV7-9 with TRBJ2-7, with TRBD2 as a possible D gene (6 bases). V was pared by 5 bases and J by 2 bases, with 16 bases between. This CDR3 has 15 amino acids. Germline CDR1 reads SEHNR; CDR2 reads FQNEAQ (reference sequence). CDR3 coding DNA: TGTGCCAGCAGCACACCGGGAGAGGGTACCTACGAGCAGTACTTC. Its translation is CASSTPGEGTYEQYF.

This sequence joins TRBV29-1 and TRBJ2-5; D might be TRBD2 (7 bases). Germline CDR1 is SQVTM and CDR2 is ANQGSEA. The V gene lost 4 bases and the J gene lost 5 bases, with 14 bases spanning the gap. The CDR3 is 13 residues long. The CDR3 sequence: CSVAGGPGETQYF. Written as DNA, the CDR3 is TGCAGCGTTGCGGGGGGCCCGGGTGAGACCCAGTACTTC.

The rearrangement links TRBV29-1 to TRBJ2-7, with a weak D call TRBD1 (6 bases). CDR3 length equals 12 residues. The V and J ends lost 4 bases and 3 bases respectively, with 10 bases between them. CDR1 and CDR2 from the germline V gene are SQVTM and ANQGSEA. CDR3 DNA: TGCAGCGTTGTGAAAGGGGGCTACGAGCAGTACTTC. Amino acid sequence: CSVVKGGYEQYF.

The rearrangement links TRBV11-2 to TRBJ2-3; no definite D call. V was trimmed by 0 bases and J by 7 bases, leaving 5 bases between them. The CDR3 contains 12 residues. Germline V gene data show CDR1 as SGHAT and CDR2 as FQNNGV. The CDR3 here is CASSLEGYTQYF. The CDR3 coding sequence is TGTGCCAGCAGCTTAGAGGGTTATACGCAGTATTTT.

The rearrangement uses TRBV20-1 and TRBJ1-2; no definite D call. V was trimmed by 0 bases and J by 8 bases, leaving 7 bases between them. Germline-derived CDR1 and CDR2 are DFQATT and SNEGSKA (reference sequence). There are 11 residues in the CDR3. The CDR3 is CSAREGRGYTF. CDR3 DNA sequence: TGCAGTGCTAGAGAAGGGAGAGGCTACACCTTC.

The J gene is TRBJ2-7, the V gene TRBV5-6; possibly TRBD1 for D (6 bases). Trimming removed 0 bases from V and 3 bases from J, with 13 bases in between. The CDR3 extends over 15 amino acids. Germline V gene data show CDR1 as SGHDT and CDR2 as YYEEEE. The CDR3 loop is CASSLGQGFSYEQYF. CDR3 DNA sequence: TGTGCCAGCAGCTTGGGGCAGGGGTTTAGCTACGAGCAGTACTTC. The full variable domain, rest sourced from reference TRBV5-6 and TRBJ2-7, is DAGVTQSPTHLIKTRGQQVTLRCSPKSGHDTVSWYQQALGQGPQFIFQYYEEEERQRGNFPDRFSGHQFPNYSSELNVNALLLGDSALYLCASSLGQGFSYEQYFGPGTRLTVT.

V and J are TRBV6-1 and TRBJ2-2; D is undetermined. The CDR3 is made up of 14 amino acids. Per the germline V gene, CDR1 is MNHNS and CDR2 is SASEGT. Trimming took 8 bases from V and 3 from J, leaving 13 bases between them. The CDR3 loop is CASPGGSDTGELFF. In DNA form, the CDR3 reads TGTGCCAGCCCGGGTGGGTCGGACACCGGGGAGCTGTTTTTT.

The CDR3 bases are TGTGCCAGCAGCTTAATGGGGGGACTCGCCTACAATGAGCAGTTCTTC. It is translated as CASSLMGGLAYNEQFF. The V gene is TRBV7-3, the J gene TRBJ2-1, with D possibly TRBD2 on 6 matching bases. V dropped 1 base and J dropped 2 bases, with 12 bases sitting between them. This CDR3 contains 16 residues. Germline CDR1 is SGHTA and CDR2 is FQGTGA.

The chain employs TRBV19 and TRBJ1-2; TRBD1 matches at 7 bases. The CDR3 loop spans 15 amino acids. Per germline, CDR1 LNHDA and CDR2 SQIVND (reference sequence). Germline trimming cut 5 bases from V and 4 bases from J; bases unmatched to any gene: 10. Written as DNA, the CDR3 is TGTGCCAGTAGTCCCGGGACAGCCCAACTCTATGGCTACACCTTC. The encoded protein is CASSPGTAQLYGYTF.

The genes are TRBV7-2 and TRBJ2-7, with 7 bases aligning to TRBD1. The J call is uncertain, as TRBJ2-5 better fits the DNA end. Germline V gene data show CDR1 as SGHTA and CDR2 as FQGNSA. The CDR3 has 16 amino acids. CDR3 region: CASSPQAVTGKETQYF. The DNA for the CDR3 is TGTGCCAGCAGCCCACAAGCGGTGACAGGGAAAGAGACCCAGTACTTC.